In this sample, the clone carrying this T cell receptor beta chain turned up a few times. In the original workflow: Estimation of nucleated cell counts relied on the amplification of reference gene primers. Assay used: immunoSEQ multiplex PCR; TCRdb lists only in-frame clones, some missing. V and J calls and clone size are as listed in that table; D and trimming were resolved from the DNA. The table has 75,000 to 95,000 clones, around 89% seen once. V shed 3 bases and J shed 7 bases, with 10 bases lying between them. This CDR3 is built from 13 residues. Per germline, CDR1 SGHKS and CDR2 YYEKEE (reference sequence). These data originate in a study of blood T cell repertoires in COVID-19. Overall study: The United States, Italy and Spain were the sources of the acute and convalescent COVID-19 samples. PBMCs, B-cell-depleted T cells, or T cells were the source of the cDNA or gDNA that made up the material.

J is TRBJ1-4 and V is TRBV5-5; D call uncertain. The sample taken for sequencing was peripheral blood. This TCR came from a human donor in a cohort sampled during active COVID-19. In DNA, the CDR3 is TGTGCCAGCAGCTGGAGGACCGGTGAAAAACTGTTTTTT. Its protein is CASSWRTGEKLFF.